The rows below give T cell receptor beta chains drawn from one sample of a study of blood T cells in healthy people across ages. TCRdb reanalysed the 5' RACE reads using MiXCR and keeps one entry per CDR3 protein. The table lists 1.2 million to 1.5 million distinct CDR3 sequences, 40% to 50% of them singletons. The sample was blood. These TCRs come from a woman aged 18-35 years in good health. Each CDR3 is given with its conserved first and last residue. Fields, in order: V gene, clone size, D gene, J gene, CDR3 protein, CDR3 DNA. D genes are given only for firm matches. Clone size is shown for a subset of rows, as once, few, many or a class of expanded clone.

TRBV3-1	NA	NA	TRBJ2-5	CASSQGFPGKTQYF	TGTGCCAGCAGCCAAGGGTTTCCCGGAAAGACCCAGTACTTC
TRBV6-6	NA	TRBD1	TRBJ1-6	CASSYPGTANSPLHF	TGTGCCAGCAGTTATCCCGGGACAGCGAATTCACCCCTCCACTTT
TRBV12-5	few	NA	TRBJ2-3	CASGPAGLADTQYF	TGTGCTAGTGGCCCAGCGGGTTTGGCAGATACGCAGTATTTT
TRBV2	few	NA	TRBJ2-5	CASILHLTGAQYQETQYF	TGTGCCAGCATTCTCCACCTAACAGGAGCCCAGTACCAAGAGACCCAGTACTTC
TRBV5-1	NA	TRBD2	TRBJ2-1	CASSLEGLAGTYNEQFF	TGCGCCAGCAGCTTGGAGGGGCTAGCGGGGACCTACAATGAGCAGTTCTTC
TRBV4-2	NA	NA	TRBJ2-3	CASSQEWSGGASSTDTQYF	TGTGCCAGCAGCCAAGAATGGAGTGGGGGGGCCTCAAGCACAGATACGCAGTATTTT
TRBV7-2	NA	NA	TRBJ1-6	CASSSQRGVNSPLHF	TGTGCCAGCAGCTCCCAACGTGGGGTCAATTCACCCCTCCACTTT
TRBV5-1	NA	NA	TRBJ2-5	CASTLTFGLNYNEQYF	TGCGCCAGCACCCTAACTTTCGGACTCAACTACAATGAGCAGTACTTC
TRBV28	few	NA	TRBJ2-7	CASRRIQGTYEQYF	TGTGCCAGCAGGAGAATACAGGGTACCTACGAGCAGTACTTC
TRBV12-3/TRBV12-4	few	NA	TRBJ2-7	CASSFSKVGEQYF	TGTGCCAGCAGTTTTTCCAAGGTCGGCGAGCAGTACTTC
TRBV7-3	many	TRBD2	TRBJ2-1	CALELAGLYEQFF	TGTGCCCTAGAACTAGCGGGGTTGTATGAGCAGTTCTTC
TRBV10-3	few	NA	TRBJ2-7	CAISGLVTYEQYF	TGTGCCATCAGTGGACTAGTAACCTACGAGCAGTACTTC
TRBV12-3/TRBV12-4	NA	TRBD2	TRBJ2-1	CANSLAGFYNEQFF	TGTGCCAACAGTTTAGCGGGGTTCTACAATGAGCAGTTCTTC
TRBV20-1	NA	NA	TRBJ1-1	CSAPGDTEAFF	TGCAGTGCTCCAGGGGACACTGAAGCTTTCTTT
TRBV3-1	NA	TRBD2	TRBJ2-1	CASSVGLAGGHNEQFF	TGTGCCAGCAGTGTCGGACTAGCGGGGGGCCACAATGAGCAGTTCTTC
TRBV29-1	NA	NA	TRBJ2-3	CSVERGVGADTQYF	TGCAGCGTTGAAAGGGGAGTCGGCGCAGATACGCAGTATTTT
TRBV7-2	NA	NA	TRBJ1-4	CASSLFTPRYATNEKLFF	TGTGCCAGCAGCTTATTTACCCCCAGATATGCAACTAATGAAAAACTGTTTTTT
TRBV12-3/TRBV12-4	NA	NA	TRBJ2-5	CAGSPGSFKETQYF	TGTGCCGGCAGTCCGGGCTCCTTCAAGGAGACCCAGTACTTC
TRBV12-5	NA	TRBD2	TRBJ2-1	CASGALRGAEQFF	TGTGCTAGTGGTGCCTTGCGGGGGGCCGAGCAGTTCTTC
TRBV2	NA	NA	TRBJ2-2	CASSENLEAQPGELFF	TGTGCCAGCAGTGAAAACTTAGAGGCCCAACCCGGGGAGCTGTTTTTT
TRBV7-6	many	NA	TRBJ2-7	CASSPRGSNPSYEQYF	TGTGCCAGCAGCCCCAGGGGCAGTAACCCGTCTTACGAGCAGTACTTC
TRBV20-1	NA	TRBD2	TRBJ2-5	CSVLRLAGTEQYF	TGCAGTGTATTGCGACTAGCGGGAACAGAGCAGTACTTC
TRBV7-2	many	NA	TRBJ1-5	CASSPLSPFFRVDQPQHF	TGTGCCAGCAGCCCACTTAGTCCCTTCTTCCGGGTGGATCAGCCCCAGCATTTT
TRBV27	few	TRBD1	TRBJ1-1	CASSSPGQLNTEAFF	TGTGCCAGCAGTTCTCCGGGACAGTTGAACACTGAAGCTTTCTTT
TRBV7-2	NA	NA	TRBJ1-1	CASSLAGSWSGTEAFF	TGTGCCAGCAGCTTAGCTGGCTCCTGGTCGGGCACTGAAGCTTTCTTT
TRBV6-5	NA	NA	TRBJ1-2	CASSYADVLDYGYTF	TGTGCCAGCAGTTACGCCGATGTCCTCGACTATGGCTACACCTTC
TRBV2	few	NA	TRBJ1-1	CASSSGVTEAFF	TGTGCCAGCAGTTCAGGGGTCACTGAAGCTTTCTTT
TRBV9	NA	NA	TRBJ1-1	CASSIEGGTEAFF	TGTGCCAGCAGCATTGAGGGAGGCACTGAAGCTTTCTTT
TRBV10-2	NA	TRBD1	TRBJ1-5	CASSGKGQGLQPQHF	TGCGCCAGCAGCGGTAAGGGACAGGGGTTGCAGCCCCAGCATTTT
TRBV28	NA	NA	TRBJ2-5	CASRSAGVTQYF	TGTGCCAGCAGATCCGCAGGGGTGACCCAGTACTTC
TRBV20-1	NA	TRBD2	TRBJ2-5	CSARVVGGTSGSWAQYF	TGCAGTGCTAGAGTAGTTGGGGGGACTAGCGGGAGTTGGGCCCAGTACTTC
TRBV4-1	NA	NA	TRBJ2-3	CASYRTPGDTDTQYF	TGCGCCAGCTACAGGACCCCTGGGGACACAGATACGCAGTATTTT
TRBV20-1	NA	TRBD2	TRBJ2-5	CSASEGGGRGQETQYF	TGCAGTGCTAGTGAGGGGGGCGGGAGGGGGCAAGAGACCCAGTACTTC
TRBV6-5	NA	NA	TRBJ2-1	CASSFLQGRSRNEQFF	TGTGCCAGCAGTTTCCTACAGGGGAGGTCGCGGAATGAGCAGTTCTTC
TRBV25-1	NA	NA	TRBJ1-6	CASRGDGGGGWNSPLHF	TGTGCCAGCAGAGGAGATGGGGGAGGGGGGTGGAATTCACCCCTCCACTTT
TRBV18	few	NA	TRBJ2-1	CASSPENNEQFF	TGTGCCAGCTCACCAGAGAACAATGAGCAGTTCTTC
TRBV27	NA	NA	TRBJ2-7	CASSLPSMGEQYF	TGTGCCAGCAGTTTACCAAGCATGGGCGAGCAGTACTTC
TRBV6-1	NA	TRBD1	TRBJ2-5	CAWAGWDRDQETQYF	TGTGCCTGGGCCGGGTGGGACAGAGACCAAGAGACCCAGTACTTC
TRBV21-1	NA	NA	TRBJ1-1	CASSKGNFTEAFF	TGTGCCAGCAGCAAAGGTAACTTCACTGAAGCTTTCTTT
TRBV4-2	NA	NA	TRBJ2-5	CASSQEGGASVETQYF	TGTGCCAGCAGCCAAGAGGGGGGGGCCTCTGTAGAGACCCAGTACTTC
TRBV30	NA	TRBD2	TRBJ2-7	CAWDSGGYEQYF	TGTGCCTGGGATAGCGGGGGTTACGAGCAGTACTTC
TRBV14	few	TRBD2	TRBJ2-5	CASSPTLAGGGQYF	TGTGCCAGCAGCCCGACGCTAGCGGGAGGCGGGCAGTACTTC
TRBV3-1	NA	TRBD2	TRBJ2-7	CASSRGLVYEQYF	TGTGCCAGCAGCCGGGGACTAGTTTACGAGCAGTACTTC